The 4 T cell receptor beta chains reported below all come from one sample, sequenced in a study of blood T cell repertoires in COVID-19 (dated by TCRdb to 2019 to 2021). Library construction relied on the immunoSEQ multiplex PCR assay. Imported from immuneACCESS, the table was reduced by TCRdb to in-frame sequences with V and J called. These copies leave out some clones; in studies compared against another copy, an unresolved V gene accounts for under half, and the cause of the remainder is not known. The sample includes approximately 230,000 clones, with around 90% observed a single time. The top ten constitute roughly 3% of the sample. The sample consisted of peripheral blood. These receptors were collected from a man younger than 30 with active or convalescent COVID-19.

The chain combines TRBV3-1 (or the pseudogene TRBV3-2) with TRBJ1-2; D is perhaps TRBD1 (5 bases). The CDR3 consists of 15 residues. The germline V gene has CDR1 LGHDT and CDR2 YNNKEL (reference sequence). V gave up 1 base and J gave up 6 bases, with 15 bases separating them. DNA of the CDR3: TGTGCCAGCAGCCAAGTACTCGGGGGTCCCCATGGCTACACCTTC. Residues: CASSQVLGGPHGYTF.

V and J are TRBV7-2 and TRBJ1-3; D ambiguous. V shed 6 bases and J shed 4 bases, with 13 bases lying between them. This CDR3 contains 14 residues. Germline V gene lookup returns CDR1 SGHTA and CDR2 FQGNSA. CDR3 amino acids: CASSSAGAGNTIYF. The CDR3 coding sequence is TGTGCCAGCAGTAGCGCGGGTGCCGGAAACACCATATATTTT.

The chain links TRBV6-5 to TRBJ1-2; 9 nucleotides agree with TRBD1. The trim removed 6 bases at V and 6 bases at J, leaving 5 bases unmatched. Per germline, CDR1 MNHEY and CDR2 SVGAGI. The CDR3 has 13 amino acids. The CDR3 region has the DNA TGTGCCAGCAGAGCCACAGGGGGCGATGGCTACACCTTC. Amino acid sequence: CASRATGGDGYTF.

The chain carries TRBV19 and TRBJ1-2; no firm D call. CDR3 length: 14 residues. Trimming shortened V by 3 bases and J by 0 bases, and 8 bases separated the two germline ends. The V gene's germline CDR1 is LNHDA and CDR2 SQIVND (reference sequence). The CDR3 spells CASSMYGTNYGYTF. CDR3 coding DNA: TGTGCCAGTAGTATGTATGGCACTAACTATGGCTACACCTTC.